The 21 T cell receptor beta chains below were found in one sample sequenced in a study of shared clonotypes between healthy human individuals. Generated by immunoSEQ multiplex PCR, the TCRdb table keeps only in-frame clones and is missing some. The table records some 470,000 clones, 75% to 85% of them present only once. The specimen sequenced was PBMCs. Receptor source: a woman between 40 and 50 years old in good health. Some clones in this sample may be carry-over from other donors' samples.

This clone came up a few times. CDR3 coding DNA: TGCGCCAGCAGCTTGGAGGGAATGAACACTGAAGCTTTCTTT. Translation: CASSLEGMNTEAFF. The rearrangement joins TRBV5-1 to TRBJ1-1, with D unresolved. The CDR3 totals 14 residues. The germline gives CDR1 SGHRS, CDR2 YFSETQ. Between the trimmed V and J ends, which lost 0 bases and 0 bases, there was a span of 6 bases.

V and J are TRBV28 and TRBJ1-1; 12 nucleotides align to TRBD1. Losses at the gene ends were 4 bases for V and 1 base for J; bases not matched to a gene: 4. The germline V gene has CDR1 MDHEN and CDR2 SYDVKM. This CDR3 contains 16 residues. The CDR3 DNA reads as TGTGCCAGCAGTTCGGGACAGGGGGCAAGGAACACTGAAGCTTTCTTT. It encodes CASSSGQGARNTEAFF.

This chain joins TRBV29-1 and TRBJ1-1; D possibly corresponds to TRBD1 (6 bases). The CDR3 contains 11 residues. Per the germline V gene, CDR1 is SQVTM and CDR2 is ANQGSEA. With 6 bases removed from V and 1 base from J, the gap between germline ends came to 6 bases. The CDR3 bases are TGCAGCGTGACAGGGAACACTGAAGCTTTCTTT. Protein product: CSVTGNTEAFF.

This clone was recorded once. The V and J genes are TRBV7-2 and TRBJ1-2; D not resolved. The CDR3 runs 15 residues. Germline V gene sequence: CDR1 SGHTA, CDR2 FQGNSA. The V gene lost 0 bases and the J gene lost 8 bases, with 16 bases spanning the gap. CDR3 sequence (DNA): TGTGCCAGCAGCTTAGCGGTCGTTCCGGCGAGGGGCTACACCTTC. Its translation: CASSLAVVPARGYTF.

This clone was counted once. CDR3 sequence: CASSYWRTGGYNEQFF. The CDR3 DNA reads as TGTGCCAGCAGTTACTGGAGGACAGGGGGCTACAATGAGCAGTTCTTC. V and J are TRBV6-5 and TRBJ2-1; TRBD1 aligns across 10 bases. CDR3 length: 16 amino acids. The J segment lost 3 bases and the V segment lost 1 base, leaving 3 bases of the junction unmatched. Germline V gene data show CDR1 as MNHEY and CDR2 as SVGAGI.

About this clone itself: The junction and the germline gene differ at one end; a read error may be behind it. This sequence joins TRBV7-7 and TRBJ2-6, with D perhaps matching TRBD1 (6 bases). The CDR3 is 16 amino acids. The V gene's germline CDR1 is SSHAT and CDR2 FNYEAQ (reference sequence). This chain's CDR3 is CASSPGVRSGANVLTF. CDR3 bases: TGTGCTAGCAGCCCAGGGGTTCGTTCTGGGGCCAACGTCCTGACTTTC.

This chain joins TRBV7-3 and TRBJ2-3; 10 bases align to TRBD2. Germline lookup yields CDR1 SGHTA and CDR2 FQGTGA. The CDR3 length is 18 residues. V gave up 5 bases and J gave up 1 base; unmatched junction bases: 12. DNA of the CDR3: TGTGCCAGCAGCCTCGGGGCTAGCGGGAGCTTCGGCACAGATACGCAGTATTTT. Translation: CASSLGASGSFGTDTQYF.

The chain joins TRBV4-1 to TRBJ1-5; 9 bases are shared with TRBD1. Germline V gene sequence: CDR1 MGHRA, CDR2 YSYEKL. The V and J ends lost 2 bases and 6 bases, in that order; junction bases with no gene match: 5. The CDR3 is made up of 15 amino acids. The CDR3 coding sequence is TGCGCCAGCAGCCAACCGGGACAGGGAAGTCAGCCCCAGCATTTT. It is translated as CASSQPGQGSQPQHF.

As regards this clone: A far larger clone is one nucleotide away, so this likely arose from a read error. The sample contains more than one DNA sequence encoding this CDR3. The chain combines TRBV7-2 with TRBJ2-7, with 14 nucleotides matching TRBD2. The CDR3 has 17 amino acids. In germline, CDR1 is SGHTA, CDR2 FQGNSA. The V segment lost 5 bases and the J segment 7 bases; nucleotides outside the gene matches: 13. The CDR3 DNA follows: TGTGCCAGCAGCCTCCGAGCCCGGGGACTAGCGGGAGTAGAGCAGTACTTC. Its translation is CASSLRARGLAGVEQYF.

The sample holds a few counts of this clone. The genes are TRBV7-9 and TRBJ2-3, with TRBD2 matching 10 bases. The germline V gene encodes CDR1 SEHNR and CDR2 FQNEAQ (reference sequence). Trimming removed 5 bases from V and 3 bases from J; junction bases left unmatched: 8. This CDR3 has 16 residues. CDR3 nucleotides: TGTGCCAGCAGCCTGGCAAGCGGGAGGGTGACAGATACGCAGTATTTT. Its translation: CASSLASGRVTDTQYF.

The genes are TRBV5-1 and TRBJ1-5; 7 nucleotides align to TRBD1. Germline V gives CDR1 SGHRS, CDR2 YFSETQ. The CDR3 is 14 residues long. V trimming: 4 bases; J trimming: 5 bases; junction bases outside the gene matches: 6. This CDR3 reads CASSPDRVDQPQHF. Here the CDR3 DNA reads TGCGCCAGCAGCCCAGACAGGGTGGATCAGCCCCAGCATTTT.

The V call is TRBV5-5, the J call TRBJ1-1; no definite D call. Germline V gene lookup returns CDR1 SGHKS and CDR2 YYEKEE (reference sequence). The V and J ends lost 0 bases and 3 bases respectively, with 6 bases between them. CDR3 size: 13 residues. The DNA of the CDR3 is TGTGCCAGCAGCTTGGCCCAGTACACTGAAGCTTTCTTT. This translates into CASSLAQYTEAFF. Full variable domain (remainder filled in from reference TRBV5-5 and TRBJ1-1): DAGVTQSPTHLIKTRGQQVTLRCSPISGHKSVSWYQQVLGQGPQFIFQYYEKEERGRGNFPDRFSARQFPNYSSELNVNALLLGDSALYLCASSLAQYTEAFFGQGTRLTVV.

CDR3 amino acids: CASSYGGRVGSYEQYF. The DNA for the CDR3 is TGTGCCAGCAGTTACGGTGGGCGGGTGGGCTCCTACGAGCAGTACTTC. The rearrangement links TRBV6-6 to TRBJ2-7, with D possibly TRBD2 on 5 matching bases. This CDR3 is 16 amino acids long. Per the germline V gene, CDR1 is MNHNY and CDR2 is SVGAGI (reference sequence). Trimming took 2 bases from V and 0 from J, leaving 14 bases between them.

J is TRBJ1-2 and V is TRBV28, with D tentatively TRBD1 (6 bases). The V gene lost 8 bases and the J gene lost 5 bases, with 24 bases spanning the gap. The CDR3 totals 16 residues. Germline V gene lookup returns CDR1 MDHEN and CDR2 SYDVKM. The CDR3 is CASFGLTGTLLYGYTF. CDR3 coding DNA: TGTGCCAGCTTCGGTCTAACAGGGACCCTCCTTTATGGCTACACCTTC.

The chain couples TRBV7-9 to TRBJ2-1, with 8 positions matching TRBD1. The germline V gene encodes CDR1 SEHNR and CDR2 FQNEAQ (reference sequence). V shed 4 bases, J shed 2 bases, and the junction held 7 bases outside the gene matches. This CDR3 comprises 16 residues. The CDR3 loop reads CASSSDVGQAYNEQFF. In DNA, the CDR3 is TGTGCCAGCAGCTCCGATGTGGGACAGGCCTACAATGAGCAGTTCTTC.

In this sample, this clone turned up a few times. This sequence joins TRBV20-1 and TRBJ2-7; D call uncertain. Trimming removed 3 bases from V and 7 bases from J, with 10 bases in between. Germline CDR1 is DFQATT and CDR2 is SNEGSKA (reference sequence). The CDR3 contains 11 residues. CDR3 residues: CSASAHTEQYF. CDR3 coding DNA: TGCAGTGCTAGTGCTCACACTGAGCAGTACTTC.

This rearrangement joins TRBV28 to TRBJ2-1; TRBD2 matches 15 bases. Germline CDR1 reads MDHEN; CDR2 reads SYDVKM. CDR3 length: 19 residues. V lost 1 base, J lost 5 bases, and 9 bases stayed unmatched. The CDR3 DNA reads as TGTGCCAGCAGTTTATCCCGGACTAGCGGGAGGGAGGGAGACAATGAGCAGTTCTTC. Encoded protein: CASSLSRTSGREGDNEQFF.

As regards this clone: One end of the junction does not line up with germline, which may come from a read error. The CDR3 sequence is CASSRPGLAGGKVFF. As DNA, the CDR3 is TGTGCCAGCAGTCGGCCGGGACTAGCGGGAGGGAAGGTCTTCTTC. The chain couples TRBV27 to TRBJ2-7, with 16 bases matching TRBD2. This CDR3 spans 15 amino acids. CDR1 and CDR2 from the germline V gene are MNHEY and SMNVEV (reference sequence).

The CDR3 loop is CASDRGRSYNEQFF. The CDR3 DNA is TGTGCCTCCGACAGGGGGCGTTCCTACAATGAGCAGTTCTTC. The V call is TRBV6-1, the J call TRBJ2-1; 10 nucleotides match TRBD1. Germline V gene data show CDR1 as MNHNS and CDR2 as SASEGT. V lost 11 bases and J lost 1; bases outside the gene matches: 5. CDR3 length: 14 residues.

The gene calls are TRBV28 and TRBJ2-5; 14 nucleotides line up with TRBD2. V was clipped by 2 bases and J by 5 bases; unmatched bases: 7. The CDR3 extends over 17 amino acids. In germline, CDR1 is MDHEN, CDR2 SYDVKM. The chain's CDR3 is CASSLPTSGRARETQYF. The CDR3 DNA follows: TGTGCCAGCAGTTTACCGACTAGCGGGAGGGCCAGGGAGACCCAGTACTTC.

The V gene is TRBV19, the J gene TRBJ2-6, with TRBD1 as a possible D gene (5 bases). V dropped 10 bases and J dropped 0 bases, with 13 bases sitting between them. Germline values: CDR1 LNHDA, CDR2 SQIVND (reference sequence). The CDR3 sequence is 15 residues long. CDR3 region: CAIGQLTSGANVLTF. The CDR3 DNA sequence: TGTGCCATTGGACAACTTACCTCTGGGGCCAACGTCCTGACTTTC. Full variable domain (remainder filled in from reference TRBV19 and TRBJ2-6): DGGITQSPKYLFRKEGQNVTLSCEQNLNHDAMYWYRQDPGQGLRLIYYSQIVNDFQKGDIAEGYSVSREKKESFPLTVTSAQKNPTAFYLCAIGQLTSGANVLTFGAGSRLTVL.